This T cell receptor beta chain was captured by sequencing in a study of beta chain features in type 1 diabetes. Study-level points and caveats: Type 1 diabetes patients had TCRB CDR3s that were shorter (moderately but significantly so) in all four CD4+ subsets.

This clone was seen more than once but under ten times. What it binds is not known. V was clipped by 5 bases and J by 7 bases, with 24 bases between them. This CDR3 comprises 17 residues. The germline CDR1 and CDR2 sequences are MDHEN and SYDVKM. The entirety of the isolated RNA underwent reverse transcription, so expressed TCRB transcripts were sequenced. Assay used: immunoSEQ multiplex PCR; TCRdb lists only in-frame clones, some missing. Seen here are some 290,000 clones, roughly 25% observed once, and the top ten hold around 0.011%. The receptor comes from a woman aged 30 to 39 with type 1 diabetes. This chain links TRBV28 with TRBJ2-1, with D unclear. Material: naive CD4+ T cells from blood. CDR3 nucleotides: TGTGCCAGCAGTATACCTGCAGGTTTGGTTAGAGAAAATGAGCAGTTCTTC. Its protein is CASSIPAGLVRENEQFF.